This T cell receptor (beta chain) stems from a study of cytomegalovirus exposure and HLA in healthy donors. The study's findings and limits: According to the study, roughly 160 TCR beta chains were cytomegalovirus-associated. Confirmation in vitro established that a few CMV-associated chains were specific for CMV antigens.

With 60 Vbeta and 13 Jbeta primers, the PCR was carried out. Produced via immunoSEQ multiplex PCR; TCRdb's table is partial and in-frame only. The sample lists under 300,000 clones; 86% were seen once. This clone was counted a single time. Its antigen is not known. Germline assignment: CDR1 WNHNN and CDR2 SYGVQD (reference sequence). The V and J ends lost 7 bases and 1 base, in that order; junction bases with no gene match: 3. The CDR3 totals 14 residues. This sequence was found in a man aged 35 to 55 in good health and CMV-seropositive. The chain links TRBV10-1 to TRBJ2-2; 7 bases agree with TRBD2. The material sequenced was PBMCs. CDR3 coding DNA: TGCGCCAGCAAGTCTAGCGGGAACACCGGGGAGCTGTTTTTT. It encodes CASKSSGNTGELFF.